These 17 T cell receptor beta chains share one sample of origin, sequenced in a study of T cell repertoires in cytomegalovirus infection. TCRdb re-called the reads with MiXCR, one entry per CDR3 protein. The sample includes around 350,000 distinct CDR3 sequences, roughly 18% of them seen just once. The specimen was PBMCs. These receptors all stem from a human donor in good health (CMV status not recorded). Some clones in this sample may be carry-over from other donors' samples.

This clonotype was seen at least ten times. The V call is TRBV7-2, the J call TRBJ1-5; D is possibly TRBD1 (5 bases). Trimming stripped 5 bases from V and 7 bases from J, with 15 bases between. The germline V gene encodes CDR1 SGHTA and CDR2 FQGNSA. The CDR3 has 14 residues. The CDR3 loop is CASSKQEFYQPQHF. The CDR3 DNA follows: TGTGCCAGCAGCAAACAGGAATTTTACCAGCCCCAGCATTTT.

The V gene is TRBV20-1, the J gene TRBJ1-1, with no clear D. The CDR3 sequence is 12 residues long. The germline gives CDR1 DFQATT, CDR2 SNEGSKA (reference sequence). The V gene lost 3 bases and the J gene lost 1 base, with 6 bases spanning the gap. Here the CDR3 reads CSASWTNTEAFF. The CDR3 nucleotides read TGCAGTGCTAGTTGGACGAACACTGAAGCTTTCTTT.

The table lists this clonotype with a few counts. CDR3 bases: TGTGCCAGCAGATCTCTAGCGGGAGGTGGTAAAGTTGGATACTACGAGCAGTACTTC. The encoded protein is CASRSLAGGGKVGYYEQYF. The genes are TRBV7-9 and TRBJ2-7, with 11 bases lining up with TRBD2. The length of the CDR3 is 19 residues. Trimming cost V 6 bases and J 3 bases; bases outside gene matches: 19. CDR1 and CDR2 from the germline V gene are SEHNR and FQNEAQ (reference sequence).

The genes are TRBV5-1 and TRBJ2-1; D possibly corresponds to TRBD2 (6 bases). Germline V gene data show CDR1 as SGHRS and CDR2 as YFSETQ. The V and J ends lost 2 bases and 5 bases respectively, with 8 bases between them. The CDR3 contains 13 residues. CDR3 DNA: TGCGCCAGCAGCTTCACGGGGGACAATGAGCAGTTCTTC. Translation: CASSFTGDNEQFF.

The V gene is TRBV4-1, the J gene TRBJ2-1; TRBD2 agrees at 7 bases. This CDR3 has 19 amino acids. J lost 6 bases, V lost 0 bases, and 17 bases had no gene match. Germline lookup yields CDR1 MGHRA and CDR2 YSYEKL. This chain's CDR3 is CASSQELNPGGRPGNEQFF. The DNA of the CDR3 is TGCGCCAGCAGCCAAGAATTGAACCCGGGCGGGAGACCGGGCAATGAGCAGTTCTTC.

There are many counts of this clonotype. The chain has TRBV12-3 or TRBV12-4 and TRBJ2-1; D call uncertain. Trimming took off 6 bases at V and 7 bases at J, with 13 bases between the two ends. The CDR3 contains 13 residues. The CDR3 region is CASRPGRPNEQFF. The DNA of the CDR3 is TGTGCCAGCAGACCTGGACGCCCAAATGAGCAGTTCTTC.

The chain has TRBV12-3 or TRBV12-4 and TRBJ1-1; possibly TRBD1 for D (5 bases). The CDR3 has 14 residues. The V end was cut by 1 base, the J end by 4 bases, with 10 bases between. CDR3 coding DNA: TGTGCCAGCAGTTTAGAAGGGACGTTCACTGAAGCTTTCTTT. Protein sequence: CASSLEGTFTEAFF.

The sample holds a few counts of this clonotype. The rearrangement links TRBV20-1 to TRBJ2-1; D could derive from TRBD1 or TRBD2 (6 bases each). The CDR3 loop spans 13 amino acids. V lost 3 bases to trimming and J lost 10 bases, with 16 bases between them. In germline, CDR1 is DFQATT, CDR2 SNEGSKA (reference sequence). This chain's CDR3 is CSASRGAAQEQFF. In DNA form, the CDR3 reads TGCAGTGCTAGTAGGGGGGCGGCCCAAGAGCAGTTCTTC.

The chain recombines TRBV29-1 with TRBJ1-1, with TRBD1 as a possible D gene (5 bases). Between the trimmed V and J ends, which lost 6 bases and 4 bases, there was a span of 18 bases. Germline V gene lookup returns CDR1 SQVTM and CDR2 ANQGSEA. This CDR3 contains 14 residues. In DNA, the CDR3 is TGCAGCGTGGAGACAGCCCAGGAGGGCACTGAAGCTTTCTTT. The encoded protein is CSVETAQEGTEAFF.

This rearrangement joins TRBV20-1 to TRBJ2-3, with D unresolved. The CDR3 runs 13 residues. Germline V gives CDR1 DFQATT, CDR2 SNEGSKA (reference sequence). Trimming removed 6 bases at V and 0 bases at J, with 10 bases between. CDR3 sequence reads: CSALLSSTDTQYF. The CDR3 bases are TGCAGTGCCCTTCTCTCAAGCACAGATACGCAGTATTTT.

The V gene is TRBV11-2, the J gene TRBJ1-4, with 9 bases matching TRBD1. The CDR3 is 16 amino acids. CDR1 SGHAT and CDR2 FQNNGV come from the germline V gene. Trimming removed 3 bases from V and 7 bases from J; junction bases left unmatched: 9. CDR3 nucleotides: TGTGCCAGCAGCTTTTCCTCCGGGACAGGGCTTGAAAAACTGTTTTTT. Residues: CASSFSSGTGLEKLFF.

This chain connects TRBV29-1 to TRBJ2-5; D not resolved. Germline V gives CDR1 SQVTM, CDR2 ANQGSEA. This CDR3 contains 13 residues. V gave up 7 bases and J gave up 4 bases, with 16 bases separating them. The CDR3 nucleotides read TGCAGCGCGTACTATCCCGGTGGAGAGACCCAGTACTTC. Translating gives CSAYYPGGETQYF.

This clonotype has at least ten counts. This chain connects TRBV27 to TRBJ1-6; possibly TRBD1 for D (5 bases). The V end lost 2 bases, the J end lost 8 bases, and 13 bases lay between the germline ends. The germline V gene encodes CDR1 MNHEY and CDR2 SMNVEV (reference sequence). The CDR3 has 15 amino acids. DNA for the CDR3: TGTGCCAGCAGTTTAACGACAGCCAGAGATTCACCCCTCCACTTT. Translating it yields CASSLTTARDSPLHF.

This clonotype appeared many times. The genes are TRBV20-1 and TRBJ2-7, with 7 bases matching TRBD1. V dropped 6 bases and J dropped 6; count of bases not matched to a gene: 11. The CDR3 has 13 residues. Germline lookup yields CDR1 DFQATT and CDR2 SNEGSKA (reference sequence). CDR3: CSADRDHSVEQYF. The CDR3 DNA reads TGCAGTGCCGACAGGGATCACTCGGTCGAGCAGTACTTC.

The rearrangement uses TRBV6-5 and TRBJ1-1; TRBD1 is a possible D gene (5 bases). The V gene lost 8 bases and the J gene lost 7 bases, with 11 bases spanning the gap. This CDR3 has 11 residues. The germline gives CDR1 MNHEY, CDR2 SVGAGI. The CDR3 is CASGLDSEAFF. As DNA, the CDR3 is TGTGCCAGCGGCCTAGACAGTGAAGCTTTCTTT.

This clonotype was found many times. The chain has TRBV7-9 and TRBJ2-3, with D possibly being TRBD2 (7 bases). The CDR3 sequence is 12 residues long. Germline assignment: CDR1 SEHNR and CDR2 FQNEAQ (reference sequence). V was pared by 7 bases and J by 9 bases, with 14 bases between. The DNA for the CDR3 is TGTGCCAGCACCCGGGGGGCGGAGACGCAGTATTTT. Protein: CASTRGAETQYF.

This clonotype was picked up a small number of times. This chain links TRBV7-2 with TRBJ2-5; 9 bases map to TRBD1. Germline V gene sequence: CDR1 SGHTA, CDR2 FQGNSA. The CDR3 consists of 15 residues. The trim removed 6 bases at V and 7 bases at J, leaving 12 bases unmatched. The DNA of the CDR3 is TGTGCCAGCAGTTTTTTACAGGGGGCTAGGGGGACCCAGTACTTC. It encodes CASSFLQGARGTQYF.